The 14 T cell receptor beta chains below were found in one sample sequenced in a study of identical twins. TCRdb passed the 5' RACE reads through MiXCR, listing each CDR3 protein once. The sample includes approximately 230,000 distinct CDR3 sequences, 6.5% of them seen just once. These same data were also listed under a study on T cells expressing NK-cell markers.

Sample: CD8+ T cells sorted from blood. The receptors originated from a woman between 18 and 29 years old in good health.

In its sample, this clonotype was seen many times. The rearrangement links TRBV12-3 or TRBV12-4 to TRBJ2-2; no clear D. The length of the CDR3 is 12 residues. Trimming took 3 bases from V and 5 from J, leaving 4 bases between them. Here the CDR3 DNA reads TGTGCCAGCAGTTTTGAGACCGGGGAGCTGTTTTTT. Translated: CASSFETGELFF.

The chain is built from TRBV5-1 and TRBJ2-7; D remains ambiguous. The V end lost 4 bases, the J end lost 3 bases, and 11 bases lay between the germline ends. Germline V gives CDR1 SGHRS, CDR2 YFSETQ. There are 13 residues in the CDR3. CDR3 region: CASSPWTGYEQYF. The CDR3 DNA reads as TGCGCCAGCAGCCCCTGGACGGGCTACGAGCAGTACTTC. Full variable domain (remainder filled in from reference TRBV5-1 and TRBJ2-7): KAGVTQTPRYLIKTRGQQVTLSCSPISGHRSVSWYQQTPGQGLQFLFEYFSETQRNKGNFPGRFSGRQFSNSRSEMNVSTLELGDSALYLCASSPWTGYEQYFGPGTRLTVT.

There are a few counts of this clonotype. The genes are TRBV20-1 and TRBJ2-2; no clear D. V was cut by 2 bases and J by 4 bases, with 11 bases left in between. This CDR3 spans 14 amino acids. Germline V CDR1 and CDR2: DFQATT, SNEGSKA (reference sequence). The CDR3 DNA reads TGCAGTGCTAGATCGCGCGGACCCACCGGGGAGCTGTTTTTT. Protein: CSARSRGPTGELFF.

The V call is TRBV6-2 or TRBV6-3, the J call TRBJ2-3, with 11 positions matching TRBD2. The germline CDR1 and CDR2 sequences are MNHEY and SVGEGT. After removal of 0 bases from V and 7 bases from J, the junction contained 0 bases not matched to a gene. The CDR3 is 14 amino acids. CDR3 DNA sequence: TGTGCCAGCAGTTACTCGACTAGCGGGAATACGCAGTATTTT. Translation: CASSYSTSGNTQYF.

The rearrangement links TRBV11-3 to TRBJ2-3; D unclear. From germline, CDR1 is SGHNT and CDR2 YENEEA. V dropped 5 bases and J dropped 6 bases, with 18 bases sitting between them. CDR3 length equals 15 residues. The CDR3 sequence is CASSPPELSQDTQYF. In DNA, the CDR3 is TGTGCCAGCAGCCCTCCCGAGTTAAGCCAGGATACGCAGTATTTT.

The chain employs TRBV7-2 and TRBJ2-7; 9 positions match TRBD2. Germline-derived CDR1 and CDR2 are SGHTA and FQGNSA. The CDR3 spans 14 residues. Germline trimming cut 5 bases from V and 2 bases from J; bases unmatched to any gene: 4. CDR3 sequence reads: CASSPSGGTYEQYF. CDR3 nucleotide sequence: TGTGCCAGCAGCCCGAGCGGGGGGACCTACGAGCAGTACTTC.

The chain couples TRBV19 to TRBJ1-1; D is uncertain. Germline CDR1 is LNHDA and CDR2 is SQIVND (reference sequence). V lost 6 bases and J 5 bases, leaving 10 bases between the germline ends. This CDR3 is built from 12 residues. For the CDR3, the DNA is TGTGCCAGTAGGCTTAGTTGGACTGAAGCTTTCTTT. This encodes CASRLSWTEAFF.

This clonotype was detected ten times or more. The chain carries TRBV12-3 or TRBV12-4 and TRBJ2-1; no firm D call. CDR3 length: 13 residues. The germline V and J ends were trimmed by 6 bases and 8 bases, with 14 bases remaining between them. CDR3 region: CASSLPPPYEQFF. CDR3 sequence (DNA): TGTGCCAGCAGCCTTCCCCCTCCGTATGAGCAGTTCTTC.

This clonotype has more than one count but fewer than ten. This chain's CDR3 is CASSLASGQVYNEQFF. CDR3 sequence (DNA): TGTGCCAGCAGCTTAGCCTCCGGCCAGGTATACAATGAGCAGTTCTTC. J is TRBJ2-1 and V is TRBV7-2; no firm D call. The V end lost 0 bases, the J end lost 4 bases, and 13 bases lay between the germline ends. The CDR3 covers 16 residues. CDR1 is SGHTA, CDR2 FQGNSA, per germline.

This clonotype was counted only a few times. The V call is TRBV19, the J call TRBJ2-3, with TRBD2 matching 7 bases. This CDR3 is built from 13 residues. Losses at the gene ends were 10 bases for V and 1 base for J; bases not matched to a gene: 5. The germline CDR1 and CDR2 sequences are LNHDA and SQIVND (reference sequence). The CDR3 loop is CAIREGRTDTQYF. The CDR3 DNA is TGTGCCATCAGGGAGGGACGCACAGATACGCAGTATTTT.

In its sample, this clonotype was seen many times. V usage is TRBV6-2 or TRBV6-3 and J usage is TRBJ2-7, with D perhaps matching TRBD1 (6 bases). The length of the CDR3 is 16 residues. Trimming cost V 6 bases and J 2 bases, with 20 bases left between them. Germline CDR1 MNHEY, CDR2 SVGEGT. The chain's CDR3 is CASSHGGWTATYEQYF. The CDR3 bases are TGTGCCAGCAGCCATGGGGGCTGGACAGCTACCTACGAGCAGTACTTC.

This clonotype was seen more than once but under ten times. The rearrangement uses TRBV27 and TRBJ2-4; a possible D gene is TRBD1 (6 bases). Trimming left V 9 bases short and J 2 bases short, with 14 bases between. The length of the CDR3 is 14 residues. Germline V lookup: CDR1 MNHEY, CDR2 SMNVEV (reference sequence). The CDR3 DNA follows: TGTGCCAGTTCAAGGGGGAGATCCAAAAACATTCAGTACTTC. This gives the protein CASSRGRSKNIQYF.

This clonotype was observed at least ten times. The J gene is TRBJ2-4, the V gene TRBV12-3 or TRBV12-4; 10 bases line up with TRBD1. The junction had 6 bases not matched to a gene; V was cut back by 6 bases and J by 4 bases. The CDR3 runs to 15 residues. The CDR3 is CASRDRGSGKNIQYF. For the CDR3, the DNA is TGTGCCAGCAGGGACAGGGGGTCGGGGAAAAACATTCAGTACTTC.

The J gene is TRBJ2-7, the V gene TRBV28, with TRBD1 matching over 9 bases. J lost 3 bases, V lost 7 bases, and 4 bases had no gene match. This CDR3 has 13 amino acids. The germline V gene encodes CDR1 MDHEN and CDR2 SYDVKM. DNA for the CDR3: TGTGCCAGCAACCGACAGGGGGGCTACGAGCAGTACTTC. This encodes CASNRQGGYEQYF.